Below, 18 T cell receptor beta chains from the same sample are listed, as sequenced in a study of regulatory T cells in long-lasting Graves disease. Relying on iRepertoire HTBI primers and Arm-PCR of CDR3 regions, the team built TCR beta libraries. TCRdb reprocessed the multiplex PCR reads via MiXCR and lists one record per CDR3 protein. The profile shows 400,000 to 500,000 distinct CDR3 sequences, 16% of them singletons. This sample's time point: newly diagnosed GD, antithyroid drugs for less than 3 months. Construction of the TCR library relied on RNA isolated from PBMCs. Separately, the same data were catalogued under a study of T cells in Graves' hyperthyroidism and ophthalmopathy.

The starting material was peripheral blood mononuclear cells (PBMCs), obtained at new diagnosis, from a patient treated with antithyroid drugs. These receptors all come from a woman in her late teens or twenties with Graves disease.

Ten or more counts support this clonotype. V and J are TRBV20-1 and TRBJ2-5, with D uncertain. The CDR3 is 15 amino acids. V was cut by 0 bases and J by 1 base, with 12 bases left in between. In germline, CDR1 is DFQATT, CDR2 SNEGSKA (reference sequence). CDR3 loop: CSARDLGRSQETQYF. In DNA, the CDR3 is TGCAGTGCTAGAGATCTTGGCAGGTCCCAAGAGACCCAGTACTTC.

This clonotype was picked up a small number of times. CDR3 region: CSAWVTEAFF. The CDR3 DNA reads as TGCAGTGCTTGGGTTACTGAAGCTTTCTTT. The chain carries TRBV20-1 and TRBJ1-1; D is unresolved. The CDR3 covers 10 residues. Trimming shortened V by 5 bases and J by 5 bases, and 6 bases separated the two germline ends. The germline V gene has CDR1 DFQATT and CDR2 SNEGSKA (reference sequence).

As concerns this clonotype: A much larger clone lies one base from this, so it may be a read error. The rearrangement links TRBV2 to TRBJ1-2; 8 positions match TRBD1. Germline lookup yields CDR1 SNHLY and CDR2 FYNNEI. This CDR3 has 14 amino acids. CDR3 protein: CASSANRGNYGCTF. CDR3 nucleotides: TGTGCCAGCAGTGCCAACAGGGGGAACTATGGCTGCACCTTC.

This clonotype was counted many times. V and J are TRBV3-1 and TRBJ2-7; 7 bases map to TRBD1. Germline CDR1 is LGHDT and CDR2 is YNNKEL (reference sequence). The V segment lost 6 bases and the J segment 7 bases; nucleotides outside the gene matches: 9. The CDR3 spans 13 residues. CDR3 sequence: CASRRGLASEQYF. CDR3 DNA sequence: TGTGCCAGCAGGAGGGGGCTAGCTAGTGAGCAGTACTTC.

This sequence joins TRBV29-1 and TRBJ2-5; TRBD2 agrees at 8 bases. This CDR3 has 13 residues. The V segment lost 7 bases and the J segment 1 base; nucleotides outside the gene matches: 5. Per germline, CDR1 SQVTM and CDR2 ANQGSEA. The CDR3 sequence is CSARTSSQETQYF. CDR3 DNA: TGCAGCGCTAGGACTAGCAGCCAAGAGACCCAGTACTTC.

This clonotype was detected only a few times. J is TRBJ2-1 and V is TRBV5-4; possibly TRBD1 for D (6 bases). Between the trimmed V and J ends, which lost 4 bases and 2 bases, there was a span of 13 bases. Germline CDR1 and CDR2: SGHNT and YYREEE (reference sequence). The CDR3 contains 15 residues. The CDR3 protein is CASSPTRDTYNEQFF. CDR3 nucleotide sequence: TGTGCCAGCAGCCCAACCAGGGACACCTACAATGAGCAGTTCTTC.

This clonotype was seen a few times. V gene TRBV19 combines with J gene TRBJ1-2, with D uncertain. The germline gives CDR1 LNHDA, CDR2 SQIVND (reference sequence). The V gene lost 3 bases and the J gene lost 2 bases, with 7 bases spanning the gap. This CDR3 contains 13 residues. CDR3 nucleotides: TGTGCCAGTAGTATTGCCAGGAACTATGGCTACACCTTC. Protein: CASSIARNYGYTF.

This clonotype has at least ten counts. This rearrangement joins TRBV28 to TRBJ2-7, with TRBD2 identical over 9 bases. The CDR3 is 15 amino acids. Unmatched junction bases numbered 5, after V lost 5 bases and J lost 0 bases. Germline V CDR1 and CDR2: MDHEN, SYDVKM. CDR3 nucleotide sequence: TGTGCCAGCAGTGCTAGCGGGGTGAGCTCCTACGAGCAGTACTTC. Translating it yields CASSASGVSSYEQYF.

In this sample, this clonotype turned up many times. The chain carries TRBV28 and TRBJ2-3; tentative D call: TRBD1 (7 bases). Germline V lookup: CDR1 MDHEN, CDR2 SYDVKM. The CDR3 has 14 residues. Trimming removed 5 bases at V and 3 bases at J, with 12 bases between. In DNA form, the CDR3 reads TGTGCCAGCAGTCTGCAGGGGGGAACAGATACGCAGTATTTT. Amino acid sequence: CASSLQGGTDTQYF. Full variable domain (remainder filled in from reference TRBV28 and TRBJ2-3): DVKVTQSSRYLVKRTGEKVFLECVQDMDHENMFWYRQDPGLGLRLIYFSYDVKMKEKGDIPEGYSVSREKKERFSLILESASTNQTSMYLCASSLQGGTDTQYFGPGTRLTVL.

The sample holds many counts of this clonotype. This chain joins TRBV12-3 or TRBV12-4 and TRBJ2-3; TRBD1 matches 7 bases. The trim removed 5 bases at V and 2 bases at J, leaving 4 bases unmatched. The CDR3 has 14 residues. CDR3 residues: CASSEDRDTDTQYF. The CDR3 DNA sequence: TGTGCCAGCAGTGAAGACAGGGACACAGATACGCAGTATTTT.

The chain carries TRBV6-1 and TRBJ2-4, with D perhaps TRBD1 or TRBD2 (6 bases each). The CDR3 runs 14 residues. Germline lookup yields CDR1 MNHNS and CDR2 SASEGT. V was clipped by 2 bases and J by 6 bases, with 11 bases between them. CDR3 in amino acids: CASSEWGAGNIQYF. CDR3 nucleotides: TGTGCCAGCAGTGAATGGGGGGCAGGAAACATTCAGTACTTC.

There are many counts of this clonotype. This chain joins TRBV4-2 and TRBJ2-3; D may be TRBD1 (5 bases). CDR1 is LGHNA and CDR2 is YNFKEQ in the germline V gene. This CDR3 is 15 amino acids long. V was pared by 1 base and J by 1 base, with 9 bases between. CDR3 region: CASSQAVGGTDTQYF. The CDR3 DNA follows: TGTGCCAGCAGCCAAGCGGTAGGGGGCACAGATACGCAGTATTTT.

The table lists this clonotype with many counts. This chain links TRBV7-9 with TRBJ2-7; 10 bases are a match to TRBD2. CDR1 and CDR2 (germline): SEHNR, FQNEAQ (reference sequence). The CDR3 sequence is 15 residues long. Trimming at V came to 2 bases and at J to 5 bases, leaving 6 bases not matched to a gene. The CDR3 nucleotides read TGTGCCAGCAGCTTACCGGGACTAGCGTTGAACGAGCAGTACTTC. This codes for CASSLPGLALNEQYF.

On this clonotype: It may be a read error: a sequence one base away is much more abundant. The chain is built from TRBV11-3 and TRBJ2-1; 9 bases map to TRBD2. Germline assignment: CDR1 SGHNT and CDR2 YENEEA. The CDR3 contains 12 residues. Trimming at V came to 8 bases and at J to 10 bases, leaving 6 bases not matched to a gene. The DNA for the CDR3 is TGTGCCAGCGTAGCGGGGGCCTACGAGCAGTTCTTC. Amino acid sequence: CASVAGAYEQFF.

This clonotype was detected ten times or more. The chain recombines TRBV3-1 with TRBJ1-2; perhaps TRBD1 as D (6 bases). Trimming stripped 4 bases from V and 4 bases from J, with 13 bases between. Germline V gene sequence: CDR1 LGHDT, CDR2 YNNKEL (reference sequence). The CDR3 length is 14 residues. The CDR3: CASSLRDTGYGYTF. Written as DNA, the CDR3 is TGTGCCAGCAGCCTCCGGGACACAGGCTATGGCTACACCTTC.

To note about this clonotype: A read error may be the cause here, since a much bigger clone is one base away. The chain uses TRBV18 and TRBJ1-1; D perhaps matches TRBD1 (5 bases). Germline CDR1 KGHSH, CDR2 LQKENI. This CDR3 has 15 amino acids. CDR3 amino acids: CANSLKTAGNTEAFF. The DNA for the CDR3 is TGTGCCAACTCACTAAAGACAGCCGGGAACACTGAAGCTTTCTTT. Based on the CDR3 plus reference TRBV18 and TRBJ1-1, the full variable domain is NAGVMQNPRHLVRRRGQEARLRCSPMKGHSHVYWYRQLPEEGLKFMVYLQKENIIDESGMPKERFSAEFPKEGPSILRIQQVVRGDSAAYFCANSLKTAGNTEAFFGQGTRLTVV.

The chain recombines TRBV7-2 with TRBJ2-7, with 14 bases matching TRBD2. There are 16 residues in the CDR3. The V gene end was trimmed by 6 bases and the J gene end by 0 bases; junction bases not matched to a gene: 4. The germline V gene has CDR1 SGHTA and CDR2 FQGNSA. The CDR3 DNA reads as TGTGCCAGCAGATCCGGGACTAGCGGGGGCTCCTACGAGCAGTACTTC. Translated, it gives CASRSGTSGGSYEQYF. Filled out from reference TRBV7-2 and TRBJ2-7, the complete variable domain reads GAGVSQSPSNKVTEKGKDVELRCDPISGHTALYWYRQSLGQGLEFLIYFQGNSAPDKSGLPSDRFSAERTGGSVSTLTIQRTQQEDSAVYLCASRSGTSGGSYEQYFGPGTRLTVT.

The sample holds one count of this clonotype. V and J are TRBV3-1 and TRBJ2-1; 8 nucleotides align to TRBD2. The CDR3 extends over 18 amino acids. Trimming took 1 base from V and 3 from J; bases not matched to a gene: 11. Germline V gene sequence: CDR1 LGHDT, CDR2 YNNKEL (reference sequence). The chain's CDR3 is CASSQVGSGNLYYNEQFF. The CDR3 DNA reads TGTGCCAGCAGCCAAGTTGGTAGCGGGAACCTCTACTACAATGAGCAGTTCTTC.